This T cell receptor beta chain appears in the sequencing data of a study of T-cell reconstitution after alpha-beta-depleted transplantation in children. The germline CDR1 and CDR2 sequences are SQVTM and ANQGSEA. Trimming cost V 4 bases and J 4 bases; bases outside gene matches: 1. The CDR3 is 12 amino acids. As to this clonotype: The antigen remains undetermined.

Study-wide results and caveats: T-cell counts and diversity at one year following transplant were attributed mainly to newly produced T cells.

The library targeted TCRbeta and was prepared with unique molecular identifiers. TCRdb reanalysed the PCR reads using MiXCR and keeps one entry per CDR3 protein. The sample has about 200,000 distinct CDR3 sequences, 7% to 9% seen once. Sequenced here: PBMCs, mostly from graft donor cells, sampled 360 days after TCRalphabeta/CD19-depleted stem cell transplant. This chain connects TRBV29-1 to TRBJ2-5; 9 positions agree with TRBD2. The TCR originated in a male patient aged 2-9 years who had a stem cell transplant for acute myeloid leukemia, so the T cells may come from the graft donor. CDR3 coding DNA: TGCAGCGTTGTAGCGGGGGCAGAGACCCAGTACTTC. As protein: CSVVAGAETQYF.